The present T cell receptor (beta chain) was sequenced within a study of cytomegalovirus exposure and HLA in healthy donors (dated by TCRdb to about 2017). With regard to the full study: According to an earlier analysis of several hundred of the donors, some 170 million T cells yielded 117 million unique TCR beta sequences and about 280 Gb of sequence data. An early release covering around 630 HLA-typed donors comprised 300 to 350 gigabases of sequencing data and approximately 85 million unique TCR sequences. The genetic ancestry cluster associated with self-reported Caucasian donors included about four fifths of the roughly 400 genotyped donors. The aim of the study was to test whether cataloging public T cell receptors could identify signatures of past pathogen exposure. The study used immunosequencing to profile the T cell repertoires of under 700 subjects and linked those repertoires to cytomegalovirus serostatus. Besides the first cohort of 666 subjects, a separate validation cohort made up of 120 different subjects was used. High-throughput TCR immunosequencing, statistical association of individual TCRs with disease status, and machine learning were combined to predict cytomegalovirus infection status. A later analysis re-examined previously published TCR beta repertoires from more than 550 donors and added high-resolution HLA genotyping to investigate patterns of TCR occurrence. Rather than using new phenotypic data, the later analysis identified candidate immune exposures from TCR beta sequences and from how often those sequences occurred across donors. An earlier analysis of roughly 600 of the donors used high-throughput TCR beta sequencing to judge whether each TCR beta V gene segment behaved as functional or pseudogenic. Donor age, sex, ethnicity and CMV serostatus were collected together with the repertoire data. A later genetic analysis used genome-wide SNP genotypes for about three fifths of the 666 donors, treating that subset as a discovery cohort. All discovery cohort repertoires had been generated using a single sequencing platform. Class I and class II HLA loci were covered by the typing at four-digit resolution. Typing coverage varied by locus: roughly 629-640 donors for A, B, C, DRB1 and DQB1; roughly 500 for DQA1; approximately 570 for DPA1; roughly 450 for DPB1. Roughly five DR-DQ haplotypes were treated as single units for association and clustering because of strong linkage in the cohort. Among about 390 genotyped donors of the cohort, an average of approximately 240,000 unique TCR beta nucleotide sequences were sequenced per donor, 15% to 20% of them non-productive. Results and caveats for the whole study, not just this receptor: The authors suggested that the approach could potentially be extended to other disease states and immunological phenotypes. Cytomegalovirus status was reported to be diagnosed by the classifier with high specificity and sensitivity in both the original and validation cohorts. In a later analysis, the rate of TCR association differed among HLA loci, with DRB1 alleles having the most associated TCRs and HLA-C alleles having the fewest. A total of 150 or so TCR beta chains were listed by the study as associated with cytomegalovirus. A cluster of highly shared sequence variants was judged likely to represent a technical artifact of the sequencing pipeline. Linkage disequilibrium might explain the correlated functional status among segregating V segments, but an unknown experimental factor could not be ruled out. According to a later genetic analysis, donors in an Asian-associated ancestry cluster had fewer N-insertions in productive TCRs than the approximately 650-donor mean. A later analysis associated 17,000 or so TCR beta sequences with specific HLA alleles at a false discovery rate of 0.05. Because the 87-base-pair reads could not distinguish some IMGT-functional V segments, including TRBV6-2 and TRBV6-3, those segments were excluded. Three of the identified cytomegalovirus-associated TCR beta chains were confirmed in vitro to be specific for cytomegalovirus antigens. The earlier analysis of fewer than 750 of the donors excluded around 17 rarely observed V segments, including chromosome 9 orphons, because counts were too low. Broadly in line with IMGT annotations, most TCR beta V segments showed up in productive rearrangements about 87% or about 30% of the time in an earlier analysis of 450 to 600 of the donors. Because some donors lacked HLA typing at each locus, the association tests relied only on the typed subset. Only TCR beta chains were sequenced in this cohort, and the absence of alpha or paired-chain data limited detectable features. According to a later analysis, parvovirus B19, influenza, CMV and Epstein-Barr virus appeared linked to several top co-occurrence clusters. Across donors, most TCR sequences were observed very rarely, whereas some public TCRs were present in many individuals. Assigning TCR associations to individual alleles was difficult when HLA alleles, especially DR and DQ, strongly co-occurred. Immune exposure information for the cohort was limited to CMV serostatus. A further reported finding was that TCR beta sequences accurately predicted the HLA-A and HLA-B alleles for most subjects in the first cohort. In a later analysis, most CMV-associated TCR beta chains were found to appear HLA-restricted, with HLA associations seemingly driven largely by CMV exposure. In a later analysis, HLA-associated TCR beta chains were found to be more clonally expanded and to have lower generation probabilities than equally common non-associated chains. In a later genetic analysis, a missense DCLRE1C variant was associated with V-gene and J-gene trimming of TCR beta chains, and the association was replicated in an independent cohort. Presence/absence analyses assumed roughly uniform sequencing depth across donors, an assumption that may not hold.

The cohort consisted of 650 to 700 healthy bone marrow donors. At the time of sampling, every cohort member was nominally healthy, though immune exposures that went unrecorded were likely present. The donor was CMV seronegative and was included in the group of a few hundred seronegative cohort members. A peripheral blood sample was collected from each donor, and TCR beta sequencing was performed on peripheral blood mononuclear cells. The Qiagen DNeasy Blood Extraction Kit was used to extract genomic DNA from the blood cell samples. The germline V gene encodes CDR1 LNHDA and CDR2 SQIVND (reference sequence). The CDR3 has 14 amino acids, counting the end cysteine and phenylalanine. Of all the DNA, just the CDR3 is kept, 42 bases in frame from base 1. V and J are trimmed by 4 bases and 1 base, and the gene matches miss 3 bases of the junction. The library was prepared using the immunoSEQ multiplex PCR assay. For the multiplex PCR, a mixture combining 60 forward primers for TCR Vbeta segments and 13 reverse primers for TCR Jbeta segments was used. The CDR3 region of rearranged TCR beta genes was amplified from genomic DNA with a multiplex PCR assay. The amplified TCR beta libraries were sequenced on the Illumina HiSeq System as 87-base-pair reads. The original pipeline was this. A later analysis tallied roughly 76 million unique TCR beta chains across the approximately 670 repertoires, and roughly 11 million of those chains were shared by two or more donors. Raw reads were error-corrected and collapsed into unique sequences by a nearest-neighbor algorithm in which closely related sequences were merged to remove PCR and sequencing errors. To assign V, D and J gene segments, CDR3 sequences were aligned to IMGT reference sequences. For a sequence to be retained, a match of at least six nucleotides was required to both a V gene segment and a J gene segment. A rearrangement was called productive if the CDR3 had no stop codons and remained in frame with V and J, and every other rearrangement was called non-productive. CDR3 was defined according to IMGT convention as the region running from the second conserved V-encoded cysteine to the conserved J-encoded phenylalanine. The earlier analysis of fewer than 700 of the donors excluded sequences that lacked an unambiguous match to a single V gene segment. An earlier analysis of 500 to 700 of the donors classified V segments as functional when productive rearrangements were above 56.7% and as segregating when the standard deviation between donors was above 5%. To diagnose cytomegalovirus status from the catalog of TCR beta chain sequences, a statistical classification framework was built. V and J gene assignment, in a later analysis, came from comparing TCR nucleotide sequences with IMGT/GENE-DB human TR gene sequences. The TCRdist pipeline was used in a later analysis to assign CDR3 sequences and most-parsimonious VDJ recombination scenarios. In a later analysis, each TCR beta chain was defined by its CDR3 amino acid sequence together with its V-gene family, and reads without a unique V-gene family were excluded. A later analysis removed 550 to 700 highly shared, low-generation-probability nucleotide sequences to deal with suspected cross-contamination and a sequencing artifact. In a later analysis, a clonal expansion index for each public chain was calculated from normalized within-repertoire ranks of inferred template counts. In a later analysis, generation probabilities were computed with a VDJ recombination model fitted to out-of-frame rearrangements, and the resulting probabilities were checked against IGoR. A later analysis scored TCR-TCR, TCR-HLA and TCR-CMV co-occurrence with hypergeometric tests, applying a repertoire-size bias correction to TCR pairs. False discovery rates were estimated in a later analysis by permuting HLA or CMV assignments 20 times. In a later analysis, co-occurring TCRs were grouped with DBSCAN, and TCRdist sequence similarity was added when clustering was performed within HLA-allele-positive subsets. Repertoires with fewer than 30,000 or more than 120,000 public chains, plus five repertoires with anomalous nucleotide sharing, were excluded from co-occurrence clustering. TCRdb re-hosts the immuneACCESS table, in-frame sequences only. Its copies lack some clones; in the studies checked, an unresolved V gene accounts for under half of them, and the cause for the rest is not known. The DNA gave D and trimming, while V, J and clone size come from that table. The sample table lists approximately 140,000 clones, roughly 77% of them with a count of one. The ten largest clonotypes hold 3.3% of the sample.

With respect to this clone: Its antigen remains undetermined. Qualities for individual bases were not recorded, and no much larger clone is one base off.

The sequence was collected from a man aged 35 to 55 in good health and CMV-seronegative. The rearranged segments are TRBV19 and TRBJ1-1; 7 middle bases align to TRBD1. Material for sequencing was PBMCs. The DNA sequence reads TGTGCCAGTAGTAGGACAGGAGCGAACACTGAAGCTTTCTTT. It translates to CASSRTGANTEAFF.